Listed below are T cell receptor beta chains from one sample, sequenced in a study of cytomegalovirus exposure and HLA in healthy donors. Sequenced by immunoSEQ multiplex PCR; TCRdb stores in-frame clones only, minus some. The sample yields 120,000 or so clones, 88% seen once. The sample taken for sequencing was PBMCs. These receptors all stem from a man aged 25-45 years in good health and CMV-seronegative. Each CDR3 is given with its conserved first and last residue. The D gene is left open where the match is weak. Size values are once, few and many counts, or a class for expanded clones, and some rows have none.

v_gene: TRBV6-5
d_gene: .
j_gene: TRBJ1-5
abundance: .
CDR3aa: CASSLNGQHNQPQHF

v_gene: TRBV5-1
d_gene: .
j_gene: TRBJ2-7
abundance: .
CDR3aa: CASSLKGAEQYF

v_gene: TRBV5-4
d_gene: TRBD1
j_gene: TRBJ1-1
abundance: once
CDR3aa: CASRSPGQGSLNTEAFF

v_gene: TRBV14
d_gene: .
j_gene: TRBJ1-5
abundance: .
CDR3aa: CASSQGTGQPQHF

v_gene: TRBV5-1
d_gene: .
j_gene: TRBJ2-1
abundance: .
CDR3aa: CASSSAFPGSFSEQFF

v_gene: TRBV5-4
d_gene: .
j_gene: TRBJ2-2
abundance: .
CDR3aa: CASSFRDTFTGELFF

v_gene: TRBV7-7
d_gene: TRBD1
j_gene: TRBJ2-3
abundance: .
CDR3aa: CASSRDRGQDTQYF

v_gene: TRBV5-1
d_gene: .
j_gene: TRBJ2-1
abundance: .
CDR3aa: CASSLGAPSYNEQFF

v_gene: TRBV10-2
d_gene: .
j_gene: TRBJ1-1
abundance: .
CDR3aa: CASRTRMNTEAFF

v_gene: TRBV5-4
d_gene: TRBD1
j_gene: TRBJ2-7
abundance: .
CDR3aa: CASSGRDRGYEQYF

v_gene: TRBV29-1
d_gene: .
j_gene: TRBJ2-7
abundance: .
CDR3aa: CSVEVSSYEQYF